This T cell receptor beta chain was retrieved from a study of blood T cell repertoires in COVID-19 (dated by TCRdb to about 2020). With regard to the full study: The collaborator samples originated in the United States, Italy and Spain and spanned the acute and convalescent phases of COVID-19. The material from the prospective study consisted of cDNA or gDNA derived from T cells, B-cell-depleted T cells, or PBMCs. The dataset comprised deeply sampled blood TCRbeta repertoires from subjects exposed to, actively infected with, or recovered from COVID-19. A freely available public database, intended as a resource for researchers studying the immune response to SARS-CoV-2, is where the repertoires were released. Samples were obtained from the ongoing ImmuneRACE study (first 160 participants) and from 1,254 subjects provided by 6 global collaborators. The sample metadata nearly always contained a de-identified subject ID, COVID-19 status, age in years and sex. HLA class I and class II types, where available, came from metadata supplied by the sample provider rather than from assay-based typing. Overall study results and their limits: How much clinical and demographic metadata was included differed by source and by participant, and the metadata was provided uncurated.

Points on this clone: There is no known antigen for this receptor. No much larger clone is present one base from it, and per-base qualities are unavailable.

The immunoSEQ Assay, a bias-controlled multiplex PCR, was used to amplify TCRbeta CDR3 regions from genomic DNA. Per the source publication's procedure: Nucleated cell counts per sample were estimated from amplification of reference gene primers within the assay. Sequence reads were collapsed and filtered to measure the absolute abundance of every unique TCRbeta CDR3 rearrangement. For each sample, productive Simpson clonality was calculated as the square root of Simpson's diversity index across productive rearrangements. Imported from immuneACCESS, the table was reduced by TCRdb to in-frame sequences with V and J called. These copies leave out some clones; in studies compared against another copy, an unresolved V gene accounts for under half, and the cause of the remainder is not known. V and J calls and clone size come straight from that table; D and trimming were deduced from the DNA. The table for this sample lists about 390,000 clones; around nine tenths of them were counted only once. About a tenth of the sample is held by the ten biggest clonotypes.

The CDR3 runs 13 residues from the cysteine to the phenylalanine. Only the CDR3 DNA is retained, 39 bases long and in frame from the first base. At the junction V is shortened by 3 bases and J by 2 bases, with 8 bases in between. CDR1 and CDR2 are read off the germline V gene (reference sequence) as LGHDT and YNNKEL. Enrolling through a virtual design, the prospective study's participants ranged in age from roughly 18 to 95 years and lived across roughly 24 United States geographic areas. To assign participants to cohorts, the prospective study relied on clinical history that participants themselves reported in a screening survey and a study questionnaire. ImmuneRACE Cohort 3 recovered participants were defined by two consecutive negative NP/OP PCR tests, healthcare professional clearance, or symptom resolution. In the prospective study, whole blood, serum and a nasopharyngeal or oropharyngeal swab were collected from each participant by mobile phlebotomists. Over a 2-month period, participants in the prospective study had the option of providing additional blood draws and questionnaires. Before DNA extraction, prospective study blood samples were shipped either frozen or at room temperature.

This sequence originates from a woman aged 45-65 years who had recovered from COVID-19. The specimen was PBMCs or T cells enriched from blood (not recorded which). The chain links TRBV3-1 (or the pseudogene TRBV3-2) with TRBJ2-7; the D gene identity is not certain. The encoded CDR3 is CASSQALAYEQYF. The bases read TGTGCCAGCAGCCAGGCCTTGGCCTACGAGCAGTACTTC.